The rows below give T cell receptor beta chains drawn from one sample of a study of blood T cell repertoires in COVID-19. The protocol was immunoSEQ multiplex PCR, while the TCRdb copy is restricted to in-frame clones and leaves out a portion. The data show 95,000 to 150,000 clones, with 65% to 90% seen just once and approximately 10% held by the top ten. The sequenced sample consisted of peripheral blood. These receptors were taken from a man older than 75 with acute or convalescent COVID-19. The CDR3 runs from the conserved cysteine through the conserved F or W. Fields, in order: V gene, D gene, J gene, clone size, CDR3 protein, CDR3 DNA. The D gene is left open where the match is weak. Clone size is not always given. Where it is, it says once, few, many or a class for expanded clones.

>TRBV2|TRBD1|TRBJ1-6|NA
CASSSGQGSSPLHF
TGTGCCAGCAGTTCGGGACAGGGGTCTTCACCCCTCCACTTT
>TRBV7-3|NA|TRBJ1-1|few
CASSPKGRENTEAFF
TGTGCCAGCAGCCCCAAAGGGAGGGAGAACACTGAAGCTTTCTTT
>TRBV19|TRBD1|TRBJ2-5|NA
CASSYRWAGGETQYF
TGTGCCAGTAGTTATAGATGGGCAGGGGGAGAGACCCAGTACTTC
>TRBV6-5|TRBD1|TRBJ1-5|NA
CASRTGGNQPQHF
TGTGCCAGCAGGACAGGGGGTAATCAGCCCCAGCATTTT
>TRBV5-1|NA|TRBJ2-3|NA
CASSLTGTTTSTDTQYF
TGCGCCAGCAGCTTGACAGGGACAACCACTAGCACAGATACGCAGTATTTT
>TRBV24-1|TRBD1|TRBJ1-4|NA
CATSDSQGGPNEKLFF
TGTGCCACCAGTGATTCCCAGGGGGGCCCTAATGAAAAACTGTTTTTT
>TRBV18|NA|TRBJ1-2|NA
CASSSQGKGYTF
TGTGCCAGCTCCTCACAGGGTAAAGGCTACACCTTC
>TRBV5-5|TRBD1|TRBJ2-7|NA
CASSARTGSYEQYF
TGTGCCAGCAGCGCCCGGACAGGATCCTACGAGCAGTACTTC
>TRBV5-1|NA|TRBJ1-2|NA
CASSLGTDYGYTF
TGCGCCAGCAGCTTGGGGACAGACTATGGCTACACCTTC
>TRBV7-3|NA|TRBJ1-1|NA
CASSTTPLGASNTEAFF
TGTGCCAGCAGCACAACACCCCTGGGGGCTTCGAACACTGAAGCTTTCTTT
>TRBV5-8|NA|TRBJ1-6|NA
CASSLLPGSGPLHF
TGTGCCAGCAGCCTCCTGCCAGGGTCGGGTCCCCTCCACTTT
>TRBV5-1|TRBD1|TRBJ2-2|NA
CASSGTGEVGELFF
TGCGCCAGCAGCGGGACAGGGGAGGTCGGGGAGCTGTTTTTT
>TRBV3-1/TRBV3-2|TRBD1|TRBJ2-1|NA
CASSLNPHRDREYNEQFF
TGTGCCAGCAGCCTGAATCCTCACCGGGACAGGGAATACAATGAGCAGTTCTTC
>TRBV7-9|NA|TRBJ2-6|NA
CASSPPISGANVLTF
TGTGCCAGCAGCCCCCCAATCTCTGGGGCCAACGTCCTGACTTTC
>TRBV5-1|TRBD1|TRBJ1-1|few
CASSLLTGVNTEAFF
TGCGCCAGCAGCCTTCTGACAGGGGTGAACACTGAAGCTTTCTTT
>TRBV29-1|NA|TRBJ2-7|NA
CSVKVASHEQYF
TGCAGCGTTAAGGTAGCGTCCCACGAGCAGTACTTC